Shown below are 5 T cell receptor beta chains from a single sample sequenced in a study of breast tumors, draining lymph nodes, adjacent tissues. Breast cancer patients provided tissue from their axillary draining lymph nodes. TCRdb re-analysed the multiplex PCR reads in MiXCR, keeping a single row per CDR3 protein. The table shows around 230,000 distinct CDR3 sequences, with approximately 31% occurring only once. Sequencing input: axillary lymph node tissue. These receptors were obtained from a female donor with breast cancer. Some clones in this sample may be carry-over from other donors' samples.

The CDR3 sequence: CASSYSGAGGETQYF. The CDR3 nucleotides are TGTGCCAGCAGTTACTCGGGGGCTGGGGGAGAGACCCAGTACTTC. The chain carries TRBV6-5 and TRBJ2-5, with D perhaps TRBD1 (6 bases). Trimming took off 0 bases at V and 4 bases at J, with 12 bases between the two ends. Germline CDR1 reads MNHEY; CDR2 reads SVGAGI. This CDR3 is 15 amino acids long.

This clonotype was found many times. The chain recombines TRBV7-3 with TRBJ2-3; 14 bases line up with TRBD2. The CDR3 runs to 19 residues. Germline lookup yields CDR1 SGHTA and CDR2 FQGTGA. J lost 6 bases, V lost 0 bases, and 11 bases had no gene match. This chain's CDR3 is CASSLTIGGLAGGKDTQYF. CDR3 bases: TGTGCCAGCAGCTTAACGATAGGTGGACTAGCGGGAGGTAAGGATACGCAGTATTTT.

At least ten counts were recorded for this clonotype. The chain employs TRBV5-1 and TRBJ1-3; tentatively, D is TRBD1 (6 bases). This CDR3 is built from 14 residues. V shed 0 bases and J shed 3 bases, with 7 bases lying between them. Per germline, CDR1 SGHRS and CDR2 YFSETQ. As DNA, the CDR3 is TGCGCCAGCAGCTTGGCAGGGGTTGGAAACACCATATATTTT. Its protein is CASSLAGVGNTIYF.

This clonotype was counted ten times or more. The gene calls are TRBV12-3 or TRBV12-4 and TRBJ2-3, with 9 bases matching TRBD2. The CDR3 is 17 amino acids. With V trimmed by 5 bases and J by 0 bases, 9 bases remained unmatched. The CDR3 DNA sequence: TGTGCCAGCAGTCCCGCCCGACTAGCGGCTAGCACAGATACGCAGTATTTT. It translates to CASSPARLAASTDTQYF.

This clonotype was picked up many times. V gene TRBV7-2 combines with J gene TRBJ1-6, with a tentative D call TRBD1 (6 bases). The germline V gene encodes CDR1 SGHTA and CDR2 FQGNSA. Deletions cut 5 bases from V and 8 bases from J, with 19 bases between. There are 16 residues in the CDR3. The CDR3, as DNA: TGTGCCAGCAGCCCAGGCCAAGGCAGGGGTGATTCACCCCTCCACTTT. Its protein product is CASSPGQGRGDSPLHF.